A single T cell receptor beta chain is shown here with its context. In its sample, this clonotype was seen many times. This clone's antigen is unknown. No base quality information exists; no much larger clone differs at one position. Ophthalmopathy patients had moderately to severely active disease, Clinical Activity Score of at least 3, NOSPECS grade of at least 4, and disease duration under 3 months. Patients with other autoimmune diseases, uncontrolled infections, pregnancy or lactation were excluded. Clinical symptoms, serum thyroxine, TRAb, thyroid ultrasound and orbital computed tomography were used for diagnosis. PBMCs were isolated from about 9.1 ml of fresh peripheral blood by Ficoll-Paque density gradient centrifugation. Trizol reagent was used to extract the total RNA, and its quality was then checked on an Agilent 2100 Bioanalyzer. This record comes from a study of Graves' ophthalmopathy and Graves' hyperthyroidism (dated by TCRdb to the late 2010s). With regard to the full study: Peripheral blood was collected at initial diagnosis, before any treatment. TCR beta repertoire signatures were used to distinguish Graves' ophthalmopathy from Graves' hyperthyroidism and to predict progression to ophthalmopathy. In total, around 140 blood samples were TCR-sequenced: 40 to 45 ophthalmopathy, some 72 hyperthyroidism and roughly 17 hyperthyroidism-to-ophthalmopathy patients. A discovery set of 100 or so patients (approximately 42 ophthalmopathy, 57 stable hyperthyroidism) was enrolled to explore V-J signatures distinguishing ophthalmopathy from hyperthyroidism. The independent validation cohort included under 20 hyperthyroidism patients plus 17 patients who later progressed from hyperthyroidism to ophthalmopathy. In more than five hyperthyroidism patients, the T-cell repertoires found in thyroid tissue were compared with those found in blood. Following sample collection, hyperthyroidism patients were given methimazole at a starting dose of 30 mg daily, and ophthalmopathy patients were given high-dose intravenous methylprednisolone. The approximately 100 discovery patients were randomly divided into training and test sets at a 7:3 ratio.

The research as a whole found: In validation, the model predicted ophthalmopathy progression with about 70% sensitivity and roughly 72% specificity; 12 predicted patients were CT-confirmed with GO in a median of 6.5 months. Ophthalmopathy was separated from stable hyperthyroidism by the 13-signature model with around 89% sensitivity and 81% to 83% specificity in cross-validation and with 80%/75% in the test set. Most expanded thyroid clonotypes with a frequency above 0.001 also appeared in blood, which suggests that blood repertoires may reflect the immune response in the thyroid. No statistical method was used to predetermine the sample size, and group allocation was not hidden from the investigators.

The germline ends are 15 bases apart after V is trimmed by 0 bases and J by 0 bases. The CDR3 sequence holds 17 residues, the cysteine and phenylalanine included. Just the 51-base CDR3 DNA is kept, in frame starting at base 1. The germline V gene provides CDR1 SGHRS and CDR2 YFSETQ. For repertoire sequencing, TCR beta CDR3 regions were amplified from RNA transcripts. A first-round RT-PCR used HTBI primers with the Qiagen OneStep RT-PCR kit, followed by a second-round multiplex PCR, size selection and purification. The libraries underwent paired-end sequencing with 100 bp reads on an Illumina HiSeq2000. In the authors' own workflow: SOAPnuke was used for read processing, and reads with adapters, uncalled bases, a mean Phred below 15, or no exact constant-primer or identifier match were discarded. COPE v1.2.5 was used to merge the high-quality paired reads. Each unique nucleotide sequence was treated as a clonotype, and MiTCR v1.1 was used to align the clonotypes to the IMGT TRB V, D and J references. Analysis was restricted to V-J combinations with a frequency above 0.0001, which covered roughly 99% of repertoires. For each V-J combination, a TCR clonal expansion and chaos score was defined as F50 clonal expansion divided by the chaos observed in the TCRdist matrix. Welch's t-statistics and random forest were used to reduce features to over ten V-J combinations, which were fed into a naive Bayes classifier. The Morisita-Horn index was used to measure how similar the thyroid and blood repertoires were. TCRdb took the public reads, trimmed them with fastp at Q25, ran MiXCR for clone calling and kept in-frame beta chains. Here each entry gathers all rows of one CDR3 protein and keeps the most common genes and DNA. Clone size and V and J calls follow TCRdb, not the original study. The sample table records about 500,000 distinct CDR3 sequences; 14% of these occur just once. The ten biggest clones cover about 10% of the sample.

The TCR comes from a woman in her twenties or thirties with Graves' ophthalmopathy. Donor details come from another sample of the same person, matched by shared clones. The specimen was blood. In this chain, TRBV5-1 is recombined with TRBJ2-5; the D match is possibly TRBD1 or TRBD2, with 5 bases aligned in each. The CDR3 region has the sequence CASSLVGRRKNQETQYF. The DNA reads as follows: TGCGCCAGCAGCTTGGTGGGACGGAGAAAAAACCAAGAGACCCAGTACTTC.